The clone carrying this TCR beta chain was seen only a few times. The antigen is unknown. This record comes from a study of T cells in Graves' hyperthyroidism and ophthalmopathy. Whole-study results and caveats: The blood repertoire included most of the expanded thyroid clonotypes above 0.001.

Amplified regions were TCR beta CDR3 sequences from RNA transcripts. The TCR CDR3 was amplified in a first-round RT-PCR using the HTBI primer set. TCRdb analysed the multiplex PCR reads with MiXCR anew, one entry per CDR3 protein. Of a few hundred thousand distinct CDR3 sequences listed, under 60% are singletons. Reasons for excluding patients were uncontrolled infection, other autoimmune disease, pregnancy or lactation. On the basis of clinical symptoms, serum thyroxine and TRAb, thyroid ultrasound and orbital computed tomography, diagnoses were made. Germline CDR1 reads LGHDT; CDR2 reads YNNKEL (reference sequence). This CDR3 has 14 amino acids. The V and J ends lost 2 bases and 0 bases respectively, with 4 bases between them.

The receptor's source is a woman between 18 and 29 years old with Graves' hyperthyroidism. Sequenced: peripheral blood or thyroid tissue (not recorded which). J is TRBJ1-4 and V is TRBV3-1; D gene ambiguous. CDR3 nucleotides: TGTGCCAGCAGCCAACAGGCAACTAATGAAAAACTGTTTTTT. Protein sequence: CASSQQATNEKLFF.